This T cell receptor beta chain was documented in a study of tumor and adjacent non-tumor tissue in lung cancer. Study as a whole: Patients comprised 12 adenocarcinoma, a couple of squamous cell carcinoma and 1 small cell lung cancer. Samples averaged around 3.9 million productive TCRbeta reads each.

TCRbeta libraries were built with three rounds of nested PCR, modified from ARM-PCR. TCRdb re-analysed the multiplex PCR reads in MiXCR, keeping a single row per CDR3 protein. The sample lists under 150,000 distinct CDR3 sequences, about 66% occurring once. Study findings and constraints: TCR diversity was significantly greater in tumor than normal lung tissue.

Germline loops: CDR1 ENHRY, CDR2 SYGVKD. CDR3 length equals 15 residues. No cell sorting was done before RNA was extracted from the tissue. Chemotherapy-naive patients with new lung cancer underwent thoracic surgery in China, August–late 2014. Comment on this clonotype: No antigen is known for it. A junction end diverges from the germline sequence, so it may reflect a read error.

The source of this sequence is a man aged 30 to 45 with non-small cell lung cancer. V is TRBV10-3 and J is TRBJ1-6; TRBD1 is a possible D gene (5 bases). The sample comprised lung tumor tissue. The CDR3 reads CTITSDISYSSPLHF. The CDR3 region has the DNA TGTACCATCACCTCGGACATCTCCTATAGTTCACCCCTCCACTTT.